Shown below are 14 T cell receptor beta chains from a single sample sequenced in a study of CD8+ T cells in alopecia areata. As the sequencing template, cDNA was produced by extracting RNA and reverse transcribing it. Sequenced by immunoSEQ multiplex PCR; TCRdb stores in-frame clones only, minus some. The sample comprises more than 200,000 clones, approximately 40% of which are singletons, and 2% to 3% rests with the top ten. Regarding treatment: oral pan-JAK inhibitor, 5-10 mg twice daily. The source material was CD4+ T cells sorted from blood, sampled at roughly week 36, from a patient treated with tofacitinib. All receptors come from a human donor with alopecia areata.

The genes are TRBV30 and TRBJ2-1; D is unresolved. The CDR3 extends over 15 amino acids. Trimming removed 4 bases at V and 0 bases at J, with 13 bases between. CDR1 is GTSNPN, CDR2 SVGIG, per germline (reference sequence). The CDR3: CAWKMGTSSYNEQFF. The CDR3 DNA is TGTGCCTGGAAGATGGGAACGAGCTCCTACAATGAGCAGTTCTTC.

The chain joins TRBV19 to TRBJ2-1, with D possibly TRBD1 on 6 matching bases. Germline assignment: CDR1 LNHDA and CDR2 SQIVND (reference sequence). The CDR3 extends over 14 amino acids. With 5 bases removed from V and 2 bases from J, the gap between germline ends came to 10 bases. For the CDR3, the DNA is TGTGCCAGTAGTGAAGGGGGAACCTACAATGAGCAGTTCTTC. Translating gives CASSEGGTYNEQFF.

This rearrangement joins TRBV9 to TRBJ2-4; D perhaps matches TRBD2 (6 bases). Between the trimmed V and J ends, which lost 3 bases and 8 bases, there was a span of 12 bases. Germline V gives CDR1 SGDLS, CDR2 YYNGEE. The CDR3 has 13 residues. The CDR3 DNA follows: TGTGCCAGCAGCGGGGCAACGGGGGACATTCAGTACTTC. It yields the protein CASSGATGDIQYF.

This clone was counted only a few times. The chain is built from TRBV6-5 and TRBJ1-1; the match to TRBD1 covers 10 bases. Germline values: CDR1 MNHEY, CDR2 SVGAGI. V was clipped by 10 bases and J by 8 bases; unmatched bases: 7. The CDR3 covers 12 residues. The CDR3 protein is CATRDRGIEAFF. CDR3 DNA: TGTGCCACCCGGGACAGGGGAATAGAAGCTTTCTTT.

The rearrangement joins TRBV7-2 to TRBJ1-5; D may be TRBD1 (6 bases). The V gene lost 1 base and the J gene lost 5 bases, with 6 bases spanning the gap. The germline V gene encodes CDR1 SGHTA and CDR2 FQGNSA. The CDR3 has 13 amino acids. In DNA, the CDR3 is TGTGCCAGCAGCTTAGACAGGGATCAGCCCCAGCATTTT. Translation gives CASSLDRDQPQHF.

Only a few counts were recorded for this clone. This chain links TRBV9 with TRBJ2-5; D not resolved. Per germline, CDR1 SGDLS and CDR2 YYNGEE. This CDR3 is built from 15 residues. Trimming shortened V by 0 bases and J by 2 bases, and 11 bases separated the two germline ends. The CDR3 is CASSVAGLLQETQYF. As DNA, the CDR3 is TGTGCCAGCAGCGTAGCTGGGCTATTACAAGAGACCCAGTACTTC. Using reference TRBV9 and TRBJ2-5 for the parts outside the CDR3, the full variable domain is DSGVTQTPKHLITATGQRVTLRCSPRSGDLSVYWYQQSLDQGLQFLIQYYNGEERAKGNILERFSAQQFPDLHSELNLSSLELGDSALYFCASSVAGLLQETQYFGPGTRLLVL.

The V call is TRBV2, the J call TRBJ2-1, with TRBD2 matching 8 bases. V gave up 7 bases and J gave up 9 bases; unmatched junction bases: 11. Germline CDR1 and CDR2: SNHLY and FYNNEI. There are 14 residues in the CDR3. This CDR3 is CASNVQREYGEQFF. The DNA for the CDR3 is TGTGCCAGCAACGTTCAGCGGGAGTACGGTGAGCAGTTCTTC.

The chain carries TRBV10-2 and TRBJ1-2, with TRBD1 matching 10 bases. The germline CDR1 and CDR2 sequences are WSHSY and SAAADI. Trimming cost V 8 bases and J 4 bases; bases outside gene matches: 7. CDR3 length: 14 amino acids. CDR3 sequence (DNA): TGCGCCAGCTCGGGACAGGGGACCGGCTATGGCTACACCTTC. It is translated as CASSGQGTGYGYTF.

The J gene is TRBJ2-1, the V gene TRBV29-1, with D uncertain. The germline V gene has CDR1 SQVTM and CDR2 ANQGSEA. The CDR3 length is 13 residues. The V end was cut by 3 bases, the J end by 6 bases, with 12 bases between. CDR3 coding DNA: TGCAGCGTTGATTGGGTAGGAATCAATGAGCAGTTCTTC. It specifies CSVDWVGINEQFF.

This clone was seen only once. The genes are TRBV4-2 and TRBJ2-2; D unclear. Trimming cost V 1 base and J 4 bases, with 16 bases left between them. CDR3 length: 17 amino acids. Germline V lookup: CDR1 LGHNA, CDR2 YNFKEQ. The CDR3 loop is CASSQVLAIGSTGELFF. CDR3 bases: TGTGCCAGCAGCCAAGTCTTGGCGATTGGTAGCACCGGGGAGCTGTTTTTT.

This clone has only a few counts. The chain has TRBV2 and TRBJ2-2, with a weak D call TRBD1 (6 bases). CDR1 SNHLY and CDR2 FYNNEI come from the germline V gene. V was cut by 7 bases and J by 3 bases, with 12 bases left in between. CDR3 length equals 14 residues. This CDR3 is CASKGVVDTGELFF. The DNA for the CDR3 is TGTGCCAGCAAGGGGGTCGTGGACACCGGGGAGCTGTTTTTT.

This clone was counted between two and nine times. The chain joins TRBV29-1 to TRBJ2-3; 11 bases fit TRBD1. The CDR3 sequence is 14 residues long. The ends lost 7 bases at V and 1 base at J; junction bases unmatched: 4. Germline CDR1 is SQVTM and CDR2 is ANQGSEA. DNA of the CDR3: TGCAGCGCCGAGGGACAGGGGGGCACAGATACGCAGTATTTT. It translates to CSAEGQGGTDTQYF.

Only a few counts were recorded for this clone. V usage is TRBV30 and J usage is TRBJ1-4; 8 positions agree with TRBD1. Germline CDR1 reads GTSNPN; CDR2 reads SVGIG (reference sequence). The trim removed 1 base at V and 7 bases at J, leaving 11 bases unmatched. This CDR3 spans 16 amino acids. In nucleotides, the CDR3 is TGTGCCTGGAGTGCCCGGGACAGGATAAGAAGTGAAAAACTGTTTTTT. It yields the protein CAWSARDRIRSEKLFF.

V gene TRBV6-4 combines with J gene TRBJ2-7; 11 bases match TRBD1. Unmatched junction bases numbered 11, after V lost 4 bases and J lost 3 bases. Germline V gives CDR1 MRHNA, CDR2 SNTAGT. The length of the CDR3 is 17 residues. In DNA, the CDR3 is TGTGCCAGCAGTGGGGTCCTTTATGGGACAGGGGGCTACGAGCAGTACTTC. This encodes CASSGVLYGTGGYEQYF.